This entry concerns a single T cell receptor beta chain. This CDR3 contains 14 residues. Germline V gene lookup returns CDR1 SGHDN and CDR2 FVKESK. V gave up 4 bases and J gave up 11 bases, with 20 bases separating them. Clones were sequenced by immunoSEQ multiplex PCR, and TCRdb holds only the in-frame ones, with some missing. The sample lists over 150,000 clones, under 95% seen once, with 1.1% to 1.5% in the top ten. The data stem from a study of control samples from healthy donors and cancer patients. The sequenced sample consisted of blood. This sequence joins TRBV14 and TRBJ1-1, with D possibly TRBD1 on 6 matching bases. This clonotype was obtained from a woman between 18 and 29 years old in good health. CDR3 bases: TGTGCCAGCAGCCCCCGAACCTACAGGGAGGAGGCTTTCTTT. Translation: CASSPRTYREEAFF. The full variable domain, in which reference TRBV14 and TRBJ1-1 provide the parts outside the CDR3, is EAGVTQFPSHSVIEKGQTVTLRCDPISGHDNLYWYRRVMGKEIKFLLHFVKESKQDESGMPNNRFLAERTGGTYSTLKVQPAELEDSGVYFCASSPRTYREEAFFGQGTRLTVV.